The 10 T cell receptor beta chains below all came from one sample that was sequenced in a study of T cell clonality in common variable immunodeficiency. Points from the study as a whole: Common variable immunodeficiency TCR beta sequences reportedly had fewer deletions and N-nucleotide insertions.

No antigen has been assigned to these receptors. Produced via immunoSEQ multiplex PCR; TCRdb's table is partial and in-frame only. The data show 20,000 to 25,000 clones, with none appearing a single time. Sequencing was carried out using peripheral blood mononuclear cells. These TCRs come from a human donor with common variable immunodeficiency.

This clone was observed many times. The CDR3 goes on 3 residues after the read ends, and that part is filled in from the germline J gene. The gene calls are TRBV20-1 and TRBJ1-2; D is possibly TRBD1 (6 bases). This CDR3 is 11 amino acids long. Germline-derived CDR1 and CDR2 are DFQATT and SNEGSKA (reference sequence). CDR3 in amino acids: CSAPYRDGYTF. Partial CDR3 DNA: TGCAGTGCTCCGTACAGGGACGGC.

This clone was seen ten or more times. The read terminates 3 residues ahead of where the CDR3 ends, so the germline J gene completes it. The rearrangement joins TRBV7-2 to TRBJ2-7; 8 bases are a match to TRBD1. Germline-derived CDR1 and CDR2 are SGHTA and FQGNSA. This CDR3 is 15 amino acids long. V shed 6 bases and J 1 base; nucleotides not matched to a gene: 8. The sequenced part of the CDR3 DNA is TGTGCCAGCAGGTATCAGGGGGCAATGTCCTACGAG. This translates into CASRYQGAMSYE. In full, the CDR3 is CASRYQGAMSYEQYF.

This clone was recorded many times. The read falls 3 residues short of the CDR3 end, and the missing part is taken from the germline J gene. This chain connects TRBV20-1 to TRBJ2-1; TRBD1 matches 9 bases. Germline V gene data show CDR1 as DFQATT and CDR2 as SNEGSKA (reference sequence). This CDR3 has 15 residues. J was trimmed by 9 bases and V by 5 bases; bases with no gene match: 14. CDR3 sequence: CSAPPGQGDGGEQFF. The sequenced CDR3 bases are TGCAGTGCTCCCCCGGGACAGGGCGATGGTGGTGAG.

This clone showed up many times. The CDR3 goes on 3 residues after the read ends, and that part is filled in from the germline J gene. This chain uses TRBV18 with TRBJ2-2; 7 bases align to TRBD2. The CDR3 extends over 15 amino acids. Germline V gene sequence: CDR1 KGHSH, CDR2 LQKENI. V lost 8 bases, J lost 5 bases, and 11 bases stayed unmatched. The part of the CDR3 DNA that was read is TGTGCCAGCCGCCCAGGTCTAGCGGATACCGGGGAG. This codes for CASRPGLADTGE. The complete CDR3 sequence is CASRPGLADTGELFF.

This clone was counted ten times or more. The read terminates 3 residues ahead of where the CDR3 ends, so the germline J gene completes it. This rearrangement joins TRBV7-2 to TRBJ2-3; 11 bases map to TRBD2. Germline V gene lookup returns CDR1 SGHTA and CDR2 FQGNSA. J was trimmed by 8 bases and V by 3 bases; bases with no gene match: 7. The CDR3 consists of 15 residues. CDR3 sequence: CASSLGPSGGFTQYF. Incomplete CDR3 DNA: TGTGCCAGCAGCTTGGGTCCTAGCGGGGGGTTTACG.

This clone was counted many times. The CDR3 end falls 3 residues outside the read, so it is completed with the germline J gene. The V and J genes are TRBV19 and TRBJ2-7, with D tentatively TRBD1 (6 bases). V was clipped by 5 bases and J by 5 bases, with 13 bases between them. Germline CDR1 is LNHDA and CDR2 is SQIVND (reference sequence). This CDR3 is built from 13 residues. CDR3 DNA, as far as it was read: TGTGCCAGTAGTTCCGACAGGTTCCACGAG. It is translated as CASSSDRFHE. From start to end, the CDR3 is CASSSDRFHEQYF.

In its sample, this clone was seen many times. The CDR3 bases that were read are TGTGCCAGCAGCTTGTCCGTTCCAGATACG. Protein sequence: CASSLSVPDT. The full-length CDR3 reads as CASSLSVPDTQYF. This chain joins TRBV11-2 and TRBJ2-3; no firm D call. Read sequence stops 3 residues before the CDR3 end, and the germline J gene provides the missing end. V lost 3 bases and J lost 4, with 8 bases in between. The CDR3 consists of 13 residues. CDR1 is SGHAT and CDR2 is FQNNGV in the germline V gene. Supplemented by reference TRBV11-2 and TRBJ2-3, the full variable domain reads EAGVAQSPRYKIIEKRQSVAFWCNPISGHATLYWYQQILGQGPKLLIQFQNNGVVDDSQLPKDRFSAERLKGVDSTLKIQPAKLEDSAVYLCASSLSVPDTQYFGPGTRLTVL.

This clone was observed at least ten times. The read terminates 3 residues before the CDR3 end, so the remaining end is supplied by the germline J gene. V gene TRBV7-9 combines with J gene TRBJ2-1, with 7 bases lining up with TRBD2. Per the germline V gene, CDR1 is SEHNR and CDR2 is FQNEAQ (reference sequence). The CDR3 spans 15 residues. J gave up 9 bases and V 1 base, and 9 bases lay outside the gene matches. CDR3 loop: CASSLVVGRGGEQFF. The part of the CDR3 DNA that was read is TGTGCCAGCAGCTTAGTGGTTGGGCGCGGGGGTGAG.

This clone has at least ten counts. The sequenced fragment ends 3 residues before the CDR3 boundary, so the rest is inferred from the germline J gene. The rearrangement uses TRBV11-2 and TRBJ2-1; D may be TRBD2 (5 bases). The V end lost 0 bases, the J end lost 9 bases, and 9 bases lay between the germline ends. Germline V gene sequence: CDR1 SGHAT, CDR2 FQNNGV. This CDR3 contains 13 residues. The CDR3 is CASSLDTGVEQFF. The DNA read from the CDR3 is TGTGCCAGCAGCTTAGATACCGGGGTTGAG.

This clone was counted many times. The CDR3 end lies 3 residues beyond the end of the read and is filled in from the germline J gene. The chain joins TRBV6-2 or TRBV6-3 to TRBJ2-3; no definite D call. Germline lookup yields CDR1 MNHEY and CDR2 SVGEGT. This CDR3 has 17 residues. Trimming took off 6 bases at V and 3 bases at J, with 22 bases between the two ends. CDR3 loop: CASSRVLTTLETDTQYF. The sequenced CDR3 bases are TGTGCCAGCAGCCGAGTCCTGACAACACTCGAGACAGATACG.